Below are 21 T cell receptor beta chains sequenced from a single sample in a study of shared clonotypes between healthy human individuals. The method was immunoSEQ multiplex PCR; TCRdb's version includes in-frame clones alone and lacks a portion of them. The table includes about 750,000 clones, more than 85% detected once. CD45RO negativity and positive selection for CCR7 defined naive CD8 cells, a population that excluded terminally differentiated effector memory CD45RA+ cells. Sequenced input: naive CD8+ T cells sorted from blood. These receptor sequences come from a man under 40 in good health.

The V gene is TRBV13, the J gene TRBJ1-5; possible D gene TRBD1, 5 bases. Germline V CDR1 and CDR2: PRHDT, FYEKMQ (reference sequence). This CDR3 is 12 amino acids long. Trimming removed 8 bases at V and 6 bases at J, with 11 bases between. CDR3 region: CASGAGGQPQHF. For the CDR3, the DNA is TGTGCCAGCGGGGCCGGGGGTCAGCCCCAGCATTTT.

This clone was detected once. The V gene is TRBV15, the J gene TRBJ1-1; D not resolved. The CDR3 consists of 15 residues. Germline V CDR1 and CDR2: LNHNV, YYDKDF (reference sequence). V lost 1 base to trimming and J lost 8 bases, with 17 bases between them. The DNA of the CDR3 is TGTGCCACCAGCAGAGCCGACACGACAACAAACGAAGCTTTCTTT. Its protein product is CATSRADTTTNEAFF.

V usage is TRBV14 and J usage is TRBJ2-7; D possibly corresponds to TRBD2 (5 bases). Germline V gene lookup returns CDR1 SGHDN and CDR2 FVKESK. With 4 bases removed from V and 5 bases from J, the gap between germline ends came to 12 bases. The CDR3 extends over 13 amino acids. In DNA, the CDR3 is TGTGCCAGCAGCCCGCCTTTGCGGGACGAGCAGTACTTC. Its translation is CASSPPLRDEQYF.

V usage is TRBV11-2 and J usage is TRBJ1-1, with D perhaps TRBD1 (5 bases). The CDR3 has 13 residues. V was pared by 5 bases and J by 5 bases, with 12 bases between. Germline V CDR1 and CDR2: SGHAT, FQNNGV. The DNA for the CDR3 is TGTGCCAGCAGCCCCGGGGGGGGGACTGAAGCTTTCTTT. Translation: CASSPGGGTEAFF.

Remarks on this clone: Other DNA variants within this sample encode the same CDR3. This chain joins TRBV6-5 and TRBJ2-7; 8 bases map to TRBD2. This CDR3 comprises 14 residues. Losses at the gene ends were 0 bases for V and 3 bases for J; bases not matched to a gene: 1. CDR1 and CDR2 (germline): MNHEY, SVGAGI. CDR3 protein: CASSYSRGGYEQYF. DNA for the CDR3: TGTGCCAGCAGTTACTCCCGGGGGGGCTACGAGCAGTACTTC.

This chain joins TRBV4-1 and TRBJ2-7; D is perhaps TRBD2 (6 bases). V shed 5 bases and J shed 3 bases, with 14 bases lying between them. Germline CDR1 MGHRA, CDR2 YSYEKL. This CDR3 is 14 amino acids long. The CDR3 DNA follows: TGCGCCAGCAGCGATGAGGGACTGAACTACGAGCAGTACTTC. Its translation is CASSDEGLNYEQYF.

The chain links TRBV7-9 to TRBJ2-4; the D is unclear. Germline V CDR1 and CDR2: SEHNR, FQNEAQ (reference sequence). V was pared by 1 base and J by 2 bases, with 9 bases between. The CDR3 sequence is 15 residues long. The CDR3 DNA sequence: TGTGCCAGCAGCTTAGTAGGCGGAACCAAAAACATTCAGTACTTC. It encodes CASSLVGGTKNIQYF.

Here the CDR3 reads CASSQERTGANYGYTF. The CDR3 nucleotides are TGCGCCAGCAGCCAAGAGAGGACAGGGGCTAACTATGGCTACACCTTC. The gene calls are TRBV4-3 and TRBJ1-2; 9 bases map to TRBD1. Germline V gene sequence: CDR1 LGHNA, CDR2 YSLEER. This CDR3 contains 16 residues. With V trimmed by 0 bases and J by 0 bases, 2 bases remained unmatched.

The V and J genes are TRBV7-8 and TRBJ2-3; D gene ambiguous. V lost 3 bases, J lost 4 bases, and 17 bases lay in between. Germline CDR1 is SGHVS and CDR2 is FQNEAQ. There are 16 residues in the CDR3. DNA for the CDR3: TGTGCCAGCAGCTTTATTCCGGATCGTTTGTCAGATACGCAGTATTTT. Protein: CASSFIPDRLSDTQYF.

The V and J genes are TRBV7-9 and TRBJ1-4; D may be TRBD1 (6 bases). Trimming took 3 bases from V and 3 from J, leaving 17 bases between them. CDR1 is SEHNR and CDR2 is FQNEAQ in the germline V gene (reference sequence). The CDR3 is 17 residues long. CDR3 sequence: CASSFVHRALANEKLFF. In DNA, the CDR3 is TGTGCCAGCAGCTTCGTCCACAGGGCGTTGGCTAATGAAAAACTGTTTTTT.

The gene calls are TRBV27 and TRBJ1-2, with 8 bases identical to TRBD1. Germline-derived CDR1 and CDR2 are MNHEY and SMNVEV (reference sequence). V lost 5 bases and J lost 6; bases outside the gene matches: 2. This CDR3 is built from 12 residues. The CDR3 loop reads CASSKDRDGYTF. Written as DNA, the CDR3 is TGTGCCAGCAGTAAGGACAGGGATGGCTACACCTTC.

The chain uses TRBV5-5 and TRBJ1-4; 7 nucleotides align to TRBD1. The CDR3 loop spans 15 amino acids. V lost 4 bases, J lost 4 bases, and 7 bases stayed unmatched. Germline V lookup: CDR1 SGHKS, CDR2 YYEKEE (reference sequence). The CDR3, as DNA: TGTGCCAGCAGCGCCACAGGGGACAGTAATGAAAAACTGTTTTTT. This sequence encodes CASSATGDSNEKLFF.

This clone was counted a single time. This chain connects TRBV6-1 to TRBJ2-5, with TRBD1 identical over 10 bases. Germline assignment: CDR1 MNHNS and CDR2 SASEGT. With V trimmed by 8 bases and J by 4 bases, 1 base remained unmatched. The CDR3 has 12 residues. CDR3 sequence: CASRTGGETQYF. The CDR3 DNA follows: TGTGCCAGCCGGACAGGGGGAGAGACCCAGTACTTC.

The chain is built from TRBV5-4 and TRBJ2-3; maybe TRBD1 (7 bases). V shed 1 base and J shed 3 bases, with 24 bases lying between them. The CDR3 length is 19 residues. Germline V CDR1 and CDR2: SGHNT, YYREEE (reference sequence). CDR3 residues: CASSLLGPDREDLTDTQYF. The CDR3 nucleotides read TGTGCCAGCAGCTTGTTGGGGCCCGACAGGGAGGATTTGACAGATACGCAGTATTTT.

CDR3 DNA: TGTGCCAGCACAAACACAGATACGCAGTATTTT. It is translated as CASTNTDTQYF. This chain joins TRBV27 and TRBJ2-3; unclear D gene. The CDR3 loop spans 11 amino acids. V was clipped by 7 bases and J by 2 bases, with 4 bases between them. Looked up from germline, CDR1 is MNHEY and CDR2 is SMNVEV (reference sequence).

This chain connects TRBV15 to TRBJ2-7; no firm D call. V was pared by 5 bases and J by 0 bases, with 11 bases between. Germline CDR1 is LNHNV and CDR2 is YYDKDF (reference sequence). The CDR3 covers 14 residues. CDR3 sequence (DNA): TGTGCCACCAGCGAAAGGTGGGGCTCCTACGAGCAGTACTTC. Translation gives CATSERWGSYEQYF.

The V and J genes are TRBV9 and TRBJ2-3; TRBD2 matches 13 bases. This CDR3 is 16 amino acids long. Germline loops: CDR1 SGDLS, CDR2 YYNGEE. V dropped 4 bases and J dropped 3; count of bases not matched to a gene: 5. The chain's CDR3 is CASSKGLAGATDTQYF. CDR3 nucleotides: TGTGCCAGCAGCAAAGGACTAGCGGGAGCGACAGATACGCAGTATTTT.

V usage is TRBV7-6 and J usage is TRBJ1-3, with 7 bases that match TRBD1. In germline, CDR1 is SGHVS, CDR2 FNYEAQ. The length of the CDR3 is 19 residues. V shed 2 bases and J 4 bases; nucleotides not matched to a gene: 17. The CDR3 is CASSLRDSLTSFGGNTIYF. DNA for the CDR3: TGTGCCAGCAGCTTACGGGACAGCCTAACATCCTTTGGAGGAAACACCATATATTTT.

This chain connects TRBV5-1 to TRBJ2-7; no clear D gene. The CDR3 contains 13 residues. Germline V lookup: CDR1 SGHRS, CDR2 YFSETQ. The V end was cut by 2 bases, the J end by 0 bases, with 6 bases between. As DNA, the CDR3 is TGCGCCAGCAGCTTCGTTAGCTCCTACGAGCAGTACTTC. Amino acid sequence: CASSFVSSYEQYF.

The chain employs TRBV6-1 and TRBJ2-7, with 7 bases identical to TRBD1. With 3 bases clipped from V and 3 bases from J, the junction kept 5 bases outside the gene matches. There are 14 residues in the CDR3. Germline CDR1 reads MNHNS; CDR2 reads SASEGT. CDR3 DNA sequence: TGTGCCAGCAGTGATGGACAGGCAAACTACGAGCAGTACTTC. Its protein product is CASSDGQANYEQYF.

In DNA form, the CDR3 reads TGCGCCAGCAGCGTTAGCGGGACCTCCTACAATGAGCAGTTCTTC. Amino acid sequence: CASSVSGTSYNEQFF. The rearrangement uses TRBV10-1 and TRBJ2-1; 8 positions agree with TRBD2. Germline values: CDR1 WNHNN, CDR2 SYGVQD (reference sequence). The V segment lost 6 bases and the J segment 0 bases; nucleotides outside the gene matches: 4. There are 15 residues in the CDR3.